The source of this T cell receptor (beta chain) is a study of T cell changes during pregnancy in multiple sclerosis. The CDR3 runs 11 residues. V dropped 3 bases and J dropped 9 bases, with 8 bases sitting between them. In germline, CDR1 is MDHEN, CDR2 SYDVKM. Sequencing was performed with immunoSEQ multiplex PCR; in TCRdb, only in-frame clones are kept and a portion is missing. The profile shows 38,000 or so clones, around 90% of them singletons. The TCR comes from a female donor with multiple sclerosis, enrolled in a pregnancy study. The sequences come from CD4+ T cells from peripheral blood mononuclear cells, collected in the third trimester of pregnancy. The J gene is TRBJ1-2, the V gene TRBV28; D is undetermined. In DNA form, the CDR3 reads TGTGCCAGCAGTTTGCGCCGTAGCTACACCTTC. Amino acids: CASSLRRSYTF.